This is a list of T cell receptor beta chains from one sample in a study of response to subunit inactivated influenza vaccine. TCRdb reanalysed the RT-PCR reads using MiXCR and keeps one entry per CDR3 protein. In the table there are 450,000 to 500,000 distinct CDR3 sequences, 11% of which are singletons. The sample in question was PBMCs from blood, obtained roughly 46 days after vaccination. Every receptor here comes from a man in his fifties or sixties who received an inactivated influenza vaccine. CDR3s include the opening cysteine and the closing phenylalanine or tryptophan. Fields, in order: CDR3 protein, CDR3 DNA, clone size, V gene, J gene, D gene. A D gene is named only where the DNA matches it firmly. Clone size is not always given. Where it is, it says once, few, many or a class for expanded clones.

CDR3aa: CASSGDRYYYSTDTQYF
CDR3nt: TGTGCCAGCAGCGGGGACAGATACTACTATAGCACAGATACGCAGTATTTT
abundance: NA
v_gene: TRBV7-8
j_gene: TRBJ2-3
d_gene: TRBD1

CDR3aa: CASSGSRQGSDTQYF
CDR3nt: TGTGCCAGCAGTGGGTCTCGACAGGGATCAGATACGCAGTATTTT
abundance: NA
v_gene: TRBV6-1
j_gene: TRBJ2-3
d_gene: TRBD1

CDR3aa: CASSQDGEGGANGYTF
CDR3nt: TGCGCCAGCAGCCAAGATGGGGAGGGCGGGGCAAATGGCTACACCTTC
abundance: few
v_gene: TRBV4-3
j_gene: TRBJ1-2
d_gene: NA

CDR3aa: CASSPVVEDTQYF
CDR3nt: TGTGCCAGCAGCCCTGTAGTAGAGGATACGCAGTATTTT
abundance: many
v_gene: TRBV5-6
j_gene: TRBJ2-3
d_gene: NA

CDR3aa: CASSTGQSYEQYF
CDR3nt: TGCGCCAGCAGCACGGGACAGTCCTACGAGCAGTACTTC
abundance: few
v_gene: TRBV5-1
j_gene: TRBJ2-7
d_gene: TRBD1

CDR3aa: CARAGGGQETQYF
CDR3nt: TGTGCCAGGGCTGGCGGGGGACAAGAGACCCAGTACTTC
abundance: NA
v_gene: TRBV19
j_gene: TRBJ2-5
d_gene: TRBD2

CDR3aa: CASSYSTGTSGTLDTQYF
CDR3nt: TGTGCCAGCAGTTACTCAACCGGGACTAGCGGGACGTTGGATACGCAGTATTTT
abundance: many
v_gene: TRBV6-5
j_gene: TRBJ2-3
d_gene: TRBD2

CDR3aa: CASSGLLAGQMEQFF
CDR3nt: TGTGCCAGCAGTGGCTTACTAGCGGGCCAGATGGAGCAGTTCTTC
abundance: few
v_gene: TRBV2
j_gene: TRBJ2-1
d_gene: TRBD2

CDR3aa: CASSRGNWDTQYF
CDR3nt: TGTGCCAGCAGCCGTGGGAACTGGGATACGCAGTATTTT
abundance: many
v_gene: TRBV7-9
j_gene: TRBJ2-3
d_gene: NA

CDR3aa: CASSLVLGNGEQYF
CDR3nt: TGTGCCAGCAGCTTAGTACTAGGGAACGGGGAGCAGTACTTC
abundance: few
v_gene: TRBV7-6
j_gene: TRBJ2-7
d_gene: NA

CDR3aa: CASSPGSSEQYF
CDR3nt: TGTGCCAGCAGCCCGGGGAGCAGTGAGCAGTACTTC
abundance: few
v_gene: TRBV7-9
j_gene: TRBJ2-7
d_gene: NA

CDR3aa: CASSYLGRGLSTDTQYF
CDR3nt: TGTGCCAGCAGTTACTTGGGGAGAGGGTTGAGCACAGATACGCAGTATTTT
abundance: few
v_gene: TRBV12-3/TRBV12-4
j_gene: TRBJ2-3
d_gene: NA

CDR3aa: CASSLSIGTYNEQFF
CDR3nt: TGTGCCAGCAGTTTAAGTATAGGGACTTACAATGAGCAGTTCTTC
abundance: few
v_gene: TRBV27
j_gene: TRBJ2-1
d_gene: NA

CDR3aa: CASSPRWLRAGELFF
CDR3nt: TGTGCCAGCAGTCCCCGTTGGCTCCGCGCCGGGGAGCTGTTTTTT
abundance: NA
v_gene: TRBV6-1
j_gene: TRBJ2-2
d_gene: NA

CDR3aa: CASSQERLARQFF
CDR3nt: TGTGCCAGCAGCCAAGAGCGGCTAGCGAGGCAGTTCTTC
abundance: few
v_gene: TRBV3-1
j_gene: TRBJ2-1
d_gene: NA

CDR3aa: CASSWTGGYTDTQYF
CDR3nt: TGTGCCAGCAGCTGGACAGGGGGATACACAGATACGCAGTATTTT
abundance: many
v_gene: TRBV5-6
j_gene: TRBJ2-3
d_gene: TRBD1

CDR3aa: CASTKTSGTKDTDTQYF
CDR3nt: TGTGCCAGCACCAAAACGTCCGGGACCAAAGACACAGATACGCAGTATTTT
abundance: many
v_gene: TRBV7-2
j_gene: TRBJ2-3
d_gene: NA

CDR3aa: CSMRQGGTTGELFF
CDR3nt: TGCAGCATGAGGCAGGGGGGTACCACCGGGGAGCTGTTTTTT
abundance: NA
v_gene: TRBV29-1
j_gene: TRBJ2-2
d_gene: NA

CDR3aa: CAWSVNSGRSKQFF
CDR3nt: TGTGCCTGGAGTGTAAATAGCGGGAGGAGTAAGCAGTTCTTC
abundance: NA
v_gene: TRBV30
j_gene: TRBJ2-1
d_gene: TRBD2

CDR3aa: CASSVGAGRLWGTQYF
CDR3nt: TGTGCCAGCAGTGTTGGAGCGGGGCGCCTCTGGGGGACCCAGTACTTC
abundance: NA
v_gene: TRBV2
j_gene: TRBJ2-5
d_gene: TRBD2

CDR3aa: CAWTQVAGREGEQFF
CDR3nt: TGTGCCTGGACCCAGGTGGCGGGAAGAGAGGGTGAGCAGTTCTTC
abundance: NA
v_gene: TRBV30
j_gene: TRBJ2-1
d_gene: NA

CDR3aa: CATRKQETQYF
CDR3nt: TGTGCCACCAGGAAACAGGAGACCCAGTACTTC
abundance: NA
v_gene: TRBV24-1
j_gene: TRBJ2-5
d_gene: NA

CDR3aa: CAADMSSYNSPLHF
CDR3nt: TGTGCCGCTGACATGAGCTCCTATAATTCACCCCTCCACTTT
abundance: NA
v_gene: TRBV11-2
j_gene: TRBJ1-6
d_gene: NA

CDR3aa: CASSRWRDQETQYF
CDR3nt: TGTGCCAGCAGCCGCTGGCGGGACCAAGAGACCCAGTACTTC
abundance: NA
v_gene: TRBV3-1
j_gene: TRBJ2-5
d_gene: NA

CDR3aa: CASSFYGSSDTQYF
CDR3nt: TGTGCCAGCAGCTTTTACGGGAGTTCAGATACGCAGTATTTT
abundance: NA
v_gene: TRBV7-3
j_gene: TRBJ2-3
d_gene: NA

CDR3aa: CSVEIDTGELFF
CDR3nt: TGCAGCGTTGAGATAGACACCGGGGAGCTGTTTTTT
abundance: few
v_gene: TRBV29-1
j_gene: TRBJ2-2
d_gene: NA

CDR3aa: CSVEDLRQGNTGELFF
CDR3nt: TGCAGCGTTGAAGATCTTCGGCAGGGGAACACCGGGGAGCTGTTTTTT
abundance: NA
v_gene: TRBV29-1
j_gene: TRBJ2-2
d_gene: NA

CDR3aa: CSTPGTSGGTEQFF
CDR3nt: TGCAGTACCCCAGGGACTAGCGGGGGTACTGAGCAGTTCTTC
abundance: few
v_gene: TRBV20-1
j_gene: TRBJ2-1
d_gene: TRBD2

CDR3aa: CSAKDRGENQPQHF
CDR3nt: TGCAGTGCTAAGGACAGGGGAGAGAATCAGCCCCAGCATTTT
abundance: NA
v_gene: TRBV20-1
j_gene: TRBJ1-5
d_gene: TRBD1

CDR3aa: CSVERRAGNTIYF
CDR3nt: TGCAGCGTTGAACGGCGGGCTGGAAACACCATATATTTT
abundance: NA
v_gene: TRBV29-1
j_gene: TRBJ1-3
d_gene: NA

CDR3aa: CASSFPHRGSIHEQYF
CDR3nt: TGTGCCAGCAGCTTCCCTCACAGGGGATCGATCCACGAGCAGTACTTC
abundance: NA
v_gene: TRBV11-2
j_gene: TRBJ2-7
d_gene: TRBD1

CDR3aa: CASSLRGTPTTGELFF
CDR3nt: TGTGCCAGCAGTCTTCGCGGGACACCCACCACCGGGGAGCTGTTTTTT
abundance: NA
v_gene: TRBV5-6
j_gene: TRBJ2-2
d_gene: NA

CDR3aa: CSVRVNSGSRNEQFF
CDR3nt: TGCAGCGTTCGGGTAAATAGCGGGAGTAGGAATGAGCAGTTCTTC
abundance: few
v_gene: TRBV29-1
j_gene: TRBJ2-1
d_gene: TRBD2

CDR3aa: CASSLEGFGNEQFF
CDR3nt: TGCGCCAGCAGTCTGGAGGGTTTCGGCAATGAGCAGTTCTTC
abundance: once
v_gene: TRBV5-1
j_gene: TRBJ2-1
d_gene: NA

CDR3aa: CASSFRDSGANVLTF
CDR3nt: TGTGCCAGCAGCTTCCGGGACTCTGGGGCCAACGTCCTGACTTTC
abundance: NA
v_gene: TRBV7-9
j_gene: TRBJ2-6
d_gene: NA

CDR3aa: CASSQVHLTSGRSSYEQYF
CDR3nt: TGTGCCAGCAGCCAAGTCCATCTAACTAGCGGGAGGTCCTCCTACGAGCAGTACTTC
abundance: few
v_gene: TRBV3-1
j_gene: TRBJ2-7
d_gene: TRBD2

CDR3aa: CASSHPGQGLGGYTF
CDR3nt: TGTGCCAGCAGCCACCCGGGACAGGGGCTTGGTGGCTACACCTTC
abundance: NA
v_gene: TRBV4-2
j_gene: TRBJ1-2
d_gene: TRBD1

CDR3aa: CASSLGVQGETQYF
CDR3nt: TGTGCCAGCAGCTTAGGTGTCCAGGGCGAGACCCAGTACTTC
abundance: NA
v_gene: TRBV7-2
j_gene: TRBJ2-5
d_gene: NA

CDR3aa: CASRWIPSGPSTSSYNEQFF
CDR3nt: TGTGCCAGCAGATGGATCCCTAGCGGACCCTCCACGAGCTCCTACAATGAGCAGTTCTTC
abundance: many
v_gene: TRBV4-2
j_gene: TRBJ2-1
d_gene: TRBD2

CDR3aa: CASSLSTTGLAYEQYF
CDR3nt: TGCGCCAGCAGCCTCTCGACCACAGGCCTTGCCTACGAGCAGTACTTC
abundance: few
v_gene: TRBV4-1
j_gene: TRBJ2-7
d_gene: NA

CDR3aa: CASSQGFGNTIYF
CDR3nt: TGTGCCAGCAGCCAGGGTTTCGGAAACACCATATATTTT
abundance: few
v_gene: TRBV27
j_gene: TRBJ1-3
d_gene: NA

CDR3aa: CASSVEQGVGYTF
CDR3nt: TGCGCCAGCAGCGTGGAACAGGGCGTCGGCTACACCTTC
abundance: many
v_gene: TRBV5-1
j_gene: TRBJ1-2
d_gene: NA

CDR3aa: CSATPLAGGFYNEQFF
CDR3nt: TGCAGTGCTACTCCCCTAGCGGGAGGTTTCTACAATGAGCAGTTCTTC
abundance: few
v_gene: TRBV20-1
j_gene: TRBJ2-1
d_gene: TRBD2

CDR3aa: CASSTDREQFF
CDR3nt: TGCGCCAGCAGCACCGACAGGGAGCAGTTCTTC
abundance: NA
v_gene: TRBV5-1
j_gene: TRBJ2-1
d_gene: NA

CDR3aa: CASTWTGLGLASHTGELFF
CDR3nt: TGCGCCAGCACCTGGACCGGCTTGGGGCTAGCGTCCCACACCGGGGAGCTGTTTTTT
abundance: few
v_gene: TRBV5-1
j_gene: TRBJ2-2
d_gene: NA

CDR3aa: CASSQDGTTGGTQYF
CDR3nt: TGCGCCAGCAGCCAAGATGGAACTACGGGAGGTACGCAGTATTTT
abundance: few
v_gene: TRBV4-3
j_gene: TRBJ2-3
d_gene: TRBD2

CDR3aa: CSVGARGAYGYTF
CDR3nt: TGCAGCGTTGGGGCACGGGGGGCATATGGCTACACCTTC
abundance: many
v_gene: TRBV29-1
j_gene: TRBJ1-2
d_gene: NA

CDR3aa: CASSSPTDPGLAGGDYNEQFF
CDR3nt: TGCGCCAGCAGCTCGCCGACCGATCCGGGACTAGCGGGAGGGGACTACAATGAGCAGTTCTTC
abundance: few
v_gene: TRBV5-1
j_gene: TRBJ2-1
d_gene: TRBD2

CDR3aa: CASSVDLATDTQYF
CDR3nt: TGTGCCAGCAGCGTAGACCTAGCGACGGATACGCAGTATTTT
abundance: NA
v_gene: TRBV9
j_gene: TRBJ2-3
d_gene: NA

CDR3aa: CASSQLPSSYEQYF
CDR3nt: TGTGCCAGCAGCCAACTTCCAAGCTCCTACGAGCAGTACTTC
abundance: few
v_gene: TRBV3-1
j_gene: TRBJ2-7
d_gene: NA

CDR3aa: CASSLIRGELFF
CDR3nt: TGTGCCAGCAGCTTAATAAGGGGGGAGCTGTTTTTT
abundance: NA
v_gene: TRBV13
j_gene: TRBJ2-2
d_gene: NA

CDR3aa: CASTPAGTSVETQYF
CDR3nt: TGTGCCAGCACCCCCGCCGGGACTAGCGTAGAGACCCAGTACTTC
abundance: NA
v_gene: TRBV12-3/TRBV12-4
j_gene: TRBJ2-5
d_gene: TRBD2

CDR3aa: CASSLGPDQDTQYF
CDR3nt: TGTGCCAGCAGCTTGGGGCCAGACCAGGATACGCAGTATTTT
abundance: NA
v_gene: TRBV5-6
j_gene: TRBJ2-3
d_gene: NA

CDR3aa: CASSKIDRSSNQPQHF
CDR3nt: TGTGCCAGCAGCAAAATTGACAGGTCGAGCAATCAGCCCCAGCATTTT
abundance: NA
v_gene: TRBV7-8
j_gene: TRBJ1-5
d_gene: NA

CDR3aa: CASSLSEANTEAFF
CDR3nt: TGTGCCAGCAGCTTAAGCGAGGCTAACACTGAAGCTTTCTTT
abundance: NA
v_gene: TRBV7-8
j_gene: TRBJ1-1
d_gene: NA